Listed below are T cell receptor beta chains from one sample, sequenced in a study of blood T cell repertoires in COVID-19. Sequenced by immunoSEQ multiplex PCR; TCRdb stores in-frame clones only, minus some. Of more than 400,000 clones in the sample, 80% to 95% are singletons; the top ten hold 0.6%. Material for sequencing was PBMCs or T cells enriched from blood (not recorded which). Source of these receptors: a man between 18 and 35 years old who had recovered from COVID-19. Each CDR3 is given with its conserved first and last residue. D genes are given only for firm matches. Size is omitted from some rows. Given values are once, few, many or a class for expanded clones.

v_gene: TRBV6-1
j_gene: TRBJ2-7
d_gene: TRBD1
abundance: -
CDR3aa: CASSDGPGTGVILYYEQYF
CDR3nt: TGTGCCAGCAGTGATGGGCCCGGGACAGGGGTGATATTGTACTACGAGCAGTACTTC

v_gene: TRBV18
j_gene: TRBJ1-3
d_gene: -
abundance: -
CDR3aa: CASSPPVGANSGNTIYF
CDR3nt: TGTGCCAGCTCACCACCGGTTGGAGCGAACTCTGGAAACACCATATATTTT

v_gene: TRBV7-8
j_gene: TRBJ1-1
d_gene: -
abundance: once
CDR3aa: CASSRRVTEAFF
CDR3nt: TGTGCCAGCAGTAGGAGGGTCACTGAAGCTTTCTTT

v_gene: TRBV2
j_gene: TRBJ1-4
d_gene: -
abundance: once
CDR3aa: CAGNQFATNEKLFF
CDR3nt: TGTGCCGGCAACCAGTTTGCAACTAATGAAAAACTGTTTTTT

v_gene: TRBV29-1
j_gene: TRBJ1-1
d_gene: -
abundance: -
CDR3aa: CSVDPGDTEAFF
CDR3nt: TGCAGCGTTGACCCAGGGGATACTGAAGCTTTCTTT

v_gene: TRBV19
j_gene: TRBJ1-5
d_gene: TRBD1
abundance: -
CDR3aa: CASTTTGGLNRQPQHF
CDR3nt: TGTGCCAGTACTACAACAGGGGGGTTGAACCGTCAGCCCCAGCATTTT

v_gene: TRBV13
j_gene: TRBJ1-2
d_gene: -
abundance: -
CDR3aa: CASSGGRTDYGYTF
CDR3nt: TGTGCCAGCAGCGGCGGAAGGACAGACTATGGCTACACCTTC

v_gene: TRBV5-5
j_gene: TRBJ2-3
d_gene: -
abundance: -
CDR3aa: CASSLGGVYTDTQYF
CDR3nt: TGTGCCAGCAGCTTGGGCGGGGTCTACACAGATACGCAGTATTTT

v_gene: TRBV6-4
j_gene: TRBJ2-1
d_gene: TRBD2
abundance: -
CDR3aa: CASSAEWGGEQFF
CDR3nt: TGTGCCAGCAGTGCCGAATGGGGGGGTGAGCAGTTCTTC

v_gene: TRBV7-9
j_gene: TRBJ1-3
d_gene: TRBD1
abundance: -
CDR3aa: CASSSRGQDGNTIYF
CDR3nt: TGTGCCAGCAGCTCCAGGGGACAGGATGGAAACACCATATATTTT

v_gene: TRBV7-9
j_gene: TRBJ1-5
d_gene: -
abundance: -
CDR3aa: CASSLTGETQPQHF
CDR3nt: TGTGCCAGCAGCTTAACCGGGGAGACTCAGCCCCAGCATTTT

v_gene: TRBV5-1
j_gene: TRBJ2-6
d_gene: -
abundance: -
CDR3aa: CASSLVSGVGSGANVLTF
CDR3nt: TGCGCCAGCAGCTTGGTGTCAGGGGTCGGCTCTGGGGCCAACGTCCTGACTTTC

v_gene: TRBV2
j_gene: TRBJ1-1
d_gene: TRBD1
abundance: -
CDR3aa: CASSGTGFEAFF
CDR3nt: TGTGCCAGCAGTGGGACAGGGTTTGAAGCTTTCTTT

v_gene: TRBV7-9
j_gene: TRBJ1-3
d_gene: -
abundance: -
CDR3aa: CASSFLGNTIYF
CDR3nt: TGTGCCAGCAGCTTCCTGGGAAACACCATATATTTT

v_gene: TRBV21-1
j_gene: TRBJ1-3
d_gene: -
abundance: -
CDR3aa: CASSRGVTGNTIYF
CDR3nt: TGTGCCAGCAGCCGGGGGGTCACCGGGAACACCATATATTTT

v_gene: TRBV19
j_gene: TRBJ1-1
d_gene: -
abundance: -
CDR3aa: CASSIDLVGTEAFF
CDR3nt: TGTGCCAGTAGTATAGATCTAGTCGGCACTGAAGCTTTCTTT

v_gene: TRBV9
j_gene: TRBJ1-1
d_gene: -
abundance: -
CDR3aa: CASSVGRGTEAFF
CDR3nt: TGTGCCAGCAGCGTAGGGAGGGGAACTGAAGCTTTCTTT

v_gene: TRBV19
j_gene: TRBJ2-2
d_gene: TRBD2
abundance: -
CDR3aa: CASMGGGLTGELFF
CDR3nt: TGTGCCAGTATGGGCGGGGGGTTGACCGGGGAGCTGTTTTTT

v_gene: TRBV9
j_gene: TRBJ1-3
d_gene: TRBD1
abundance: -
CDR3aa: CASSVSGTGSFGNTIYF
CDR3nt: TGTGCCAGCAGCGTATCTGGGACAGGCAGTTTTGGAAACACCATATATTTT

v_gene: TRBV9
j_gene: TRBJ2-3
d_gene: -
abundance: -
CDR3aa: CASSLAVLTDTQYF
CDR3nt: TGTGCCAGCAGCCTCGCGGTCCTCACAGATACGCAGTATTTT

v_gene: TRBV3-1/TRBV3-2
j_gene: TRBJ1-5
d_gene: TRBD1
abundance: -
CDR3aa: CASSKRDSGSNQPQHF
CDR3nt: TGTGCCAGCAGCAAAAGGGACAGCGGTAGCAATCAGCCCCAGCATTTT

v_gene: TRBV19
j_gene: TRBJ1-2
d_gene: -
abundance: -
CDR3aa: CASTPGVTKYGYTF
CDR3nt: TGTGCCAGTACCCCCGGGGTTACGAAGTATGGCTACACCTTC

v_gene: TRBV11-2
j_gene: TRBJ2-6
d_gene: -
abundance: -
CDR3aa: CASSLGTVGANVLTF
CDR3nt: TGTGCCAGCAGCTTAGGGACAGTTGGGGCCAACGTCCTGACTTTC

v_gene: TRBV2
j_gene: TRBJ2-3
d_gene: TRBD2
abundance: -
CDR3aa: CASKAVRGSGNTQYF
CDR3nt: TGTGCCAGCAAGGCAGTGCGGGGGTCGGGAAATACGCAGTATTTT

v_gene: TRBV5-5
j_gene: TRBJ1-5
d_gene: -
abundance: -
CDR3aa: CASRLGANQPQHF
CDR3nt: TGTGCCAGCAGGCTAGGGGCGAATCAGCCCCAGCATTTT

v_gene: TRBV13
j_gene: TRBJ1-2
d_gene: -
abundance: -
CDR3aa: CASSSYGQGDYGYTF
CDR3nt: TGTGCCAGCAGCTCTTACGGGCAGGGTGACTATGGCTACACCTTC

v_gene: TRBV7-3
j_gene: TRBJ2-2
d_gene: -
abundance: few
CDR3aa: CASSLGGAGTGELFF
CDR3nt: TGTGCCAGCAGCTTAGGCGGGGCGGGCACCGGGGAGCTGTTTTTT

v_gene: TRBV30
j_gene: TRBJ2-1
d_gene: -
abundance: -
CDR3aa: CAWSSTTGSAEQFF
CDR3nt: TGTGCCTGGAGTTCCACGACAGGTTCGGCTGAGCAGTTCTTC

v_gene: TRBV5-1
j_gene: TRBJ2-1
d_gene: TRBD1
abundance: once
CDR3aa: CASSLEGTGDHEQFF
CDR3nt: TGCGCCAGCAGCTTGGAGGGGACAGGGGACCATGAGCAGTTCTTC